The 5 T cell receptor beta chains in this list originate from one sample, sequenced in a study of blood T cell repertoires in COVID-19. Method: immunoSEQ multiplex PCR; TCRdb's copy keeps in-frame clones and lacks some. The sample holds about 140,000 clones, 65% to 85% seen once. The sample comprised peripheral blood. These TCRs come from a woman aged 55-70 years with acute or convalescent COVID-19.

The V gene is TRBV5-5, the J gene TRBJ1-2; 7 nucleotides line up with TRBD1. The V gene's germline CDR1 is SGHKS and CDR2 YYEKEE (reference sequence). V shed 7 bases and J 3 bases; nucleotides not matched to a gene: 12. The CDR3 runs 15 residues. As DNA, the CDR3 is TGTGCCAGCCTCCCGACAGGGACGGTAGACTATGGCTACACCTTC. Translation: CASLPTGTVDYGYTF.

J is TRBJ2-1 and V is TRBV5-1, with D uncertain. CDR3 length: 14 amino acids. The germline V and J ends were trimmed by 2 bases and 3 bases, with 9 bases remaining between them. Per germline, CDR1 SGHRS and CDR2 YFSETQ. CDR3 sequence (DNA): TGCGCCAGCAGCTTACAGCAAGACTACAATGAGCAGTTCTTC. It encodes CASSLQQDYNEQFF.

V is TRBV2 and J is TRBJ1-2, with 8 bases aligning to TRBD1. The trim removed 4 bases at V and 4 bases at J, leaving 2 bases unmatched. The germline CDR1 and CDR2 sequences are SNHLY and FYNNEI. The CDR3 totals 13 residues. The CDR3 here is CASSGDRSYGYTF. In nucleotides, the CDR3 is TGTGCCAGCAGTGGGGACAGGAGCTATGGCTACACCTTC.

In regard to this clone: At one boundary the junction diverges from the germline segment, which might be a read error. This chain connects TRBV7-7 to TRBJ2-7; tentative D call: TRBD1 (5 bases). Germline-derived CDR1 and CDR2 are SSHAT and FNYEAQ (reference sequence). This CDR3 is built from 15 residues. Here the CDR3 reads CASSLRQGWGYEQYF. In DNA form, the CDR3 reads TGTGCTAGCAGCTTAAGGCAGGGTTGGGGCTACGAGCAGTACTTC. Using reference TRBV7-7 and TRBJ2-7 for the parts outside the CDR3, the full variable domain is GAGVSQSPRYKVTKRGQDVTLRCDPISSHATLYWYQQALGQGPEFLTYFNYEAQPDKSGLPSDRFSAERPEGSISTLTIQRTEQRDSAMYRCASSLRQGWGYEQYFGPGTRLTVT.

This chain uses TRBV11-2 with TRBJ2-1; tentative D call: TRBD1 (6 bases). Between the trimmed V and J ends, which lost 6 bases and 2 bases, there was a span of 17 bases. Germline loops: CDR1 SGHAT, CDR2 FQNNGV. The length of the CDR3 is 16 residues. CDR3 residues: CASSLRGGITYNEQFF. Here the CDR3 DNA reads TGTGCCAGCAGTCTCCGAGGGGGAATCACCTACAATGAGCAGTTCTTC. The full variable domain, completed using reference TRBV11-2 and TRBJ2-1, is EAGVAQSPRYKIIEKRQSVAFWCNPISGHATLYWYQQILGQGPKLLIQFQNNGVVDDSQLPKDRFSAERLKGVDSTLKIQPAKLEDSAVYLCASSLRGGITYNEQFFGPGTRLTVL.